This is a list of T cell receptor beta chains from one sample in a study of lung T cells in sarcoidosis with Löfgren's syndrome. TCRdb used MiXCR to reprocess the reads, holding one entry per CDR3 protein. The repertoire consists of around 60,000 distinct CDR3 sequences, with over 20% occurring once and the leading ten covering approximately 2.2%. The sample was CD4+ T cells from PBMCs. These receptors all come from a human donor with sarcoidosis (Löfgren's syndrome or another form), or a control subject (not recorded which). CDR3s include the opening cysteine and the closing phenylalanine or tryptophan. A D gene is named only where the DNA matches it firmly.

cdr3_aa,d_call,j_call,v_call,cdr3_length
CASSLSAVTDTQYF,NA,TRBJ2-3,TRBV27,14
CASSVAQMNTEAFF,NA,TRBJ1-1,TRBV2,14
CASSLDGEGLEQYF,NA,TRBJ2-7,TRBV6-1,14
CASSLGREGEQFF,TRBD2,TRBJ2-1,TRBV5-1,13
CASSQELRTDTRYF,NA,TRBJ2-3,TRBV4-1,14
CASSLTGTAKETQYF,TRBD1,TRBJ2-5,TRBV28,15
CASSHPGKGSSYNEQFF,NA,TRBJ2-1,TRBV7-2,17
CASSMRTGAFF,TRBD1,TRBJ1-1,TRBV2,11
CASSARQGWETQYF,TRBD1,TRBJ2-5,TRBV7-2,14
CASSQTGVTEAFF,TRBD1,TRBJ1-1,TRBV6-1,13
CASSYSDRGGTEAFF,TRBD1,TRBJ1-1,TRBV6-6,15
CASSLQEPDTQYF,NA,TRBJ2-3,TRBV11-2,13
CAGSYSRQGVYNEQFF,TRBD1,TRBJ2-1,TRBV6-6,16
CASSYSWAAPNTEAFF,NA,TRBJ1-1,TRBV7-2,16
CASSITSEGVNTEAFF,NA,TRBJ1-1,TRBV19,16
CASSLYGQGGTEAFF,NA,TRBJ1-1,TRBV11-2,15
CASRTYGTAGPAQPGNEQFF,TRBD1,TRBJ2-1,TRBV12-3/TRBV12-4,20
CASSPPTQPEGPQHF,NA,TRBJ1-5,TRBV18,15
CAGRRSGRAQETQYF,TRBD2,TRBJ2-5,TRBV6-1,15
CASSSRTGGRNQPQHF,TRBD1,TRBJ1-5,TRBV12-3/TRBV12-4,16
CASSLVAVRNTEAFF,NA,TRBJ1-1,TRBV7-3,15
CASSSRDATSYNEQFF,NA,TRBJ2-1,TRBV2,16
CSVGAYRVNEQFF,NA,TRBJ2-1,TRBV29-1,13
CAISEGDRARQPQHF,TRBD1,TRBJ1-5,TRBV10-3,15
CASRADRGHNEQFF,TRBD1,TRBJ2-1,TRBV6-1,14
CASSGGPYEQYF,NA,TRBJ2-7,TRBV7-6,12
CASSYGGVSTEAFF,NA,TRBJ1-1,TRBV6-6,14
CASSRGTGLRAFF,TRBD1,TRBJ1-1,TRBV7-9,13
CASSEDLRTGVQPQHF,TRBD1,TRBJ1-5,TRBV2,16
CSVDGGGTNEKLFF,NA,TRBJ1-4,TRBV29-1,14
CASSGGLNSNQPQHF,NA,TRBJ1-5,TRBV6-1,15
CASSLGPDETLFF,NA,TRBJ1-4,TRBV7-2,13
CASSFSGSPDTQYF,NA,TRBJ2-3,TRBV28,14
CATSGGQVEKLFF,TRBD1,TRBJ1-4,TRBV15,13
CSAHHLLGADTQYF,NA,TRBJ2-3,TRBV20-1,14
CASSYAVNYGYTF,NA,TRBJ1-2,TRBV6-6,13
CASSYRGTGPRVYIQYF,NA,TRBJ2-4,TRBV6-6,17
CASSLGQGRRQPQHF,TRBD1,TRBJ1-5,TRBV19,15
CASSLVTLGETQYF,NA,TRBJ2-5,TRBV11-2,14
CASSPQGGKGTGELFF,TRBD2,TRBJ2-2,TRBV5-1,16
CASSMPGMVSGELFF,NA,TRBJ2-2,TRBV19,15
CASSLGGDNSPLHF,NA,TRBJ1-6,TRBV5-4,14
CASSRGGAQETQYF,TRBD2,TRBJ2-5,TRBV28,14
CASRDMGTDTQYF,NA,TRBJ2-3,TRBV6-1,13
CASSDFDGRKNIQYF,NA,TRBJ2-4,TRBV2,15
CASSLDSAYGYTF,NA,TRBJ1-2,TRBV28,13
CASSISSGRSGEQFF,TRBD2,TRBJ2-1,TRBV19,15
CASSPGAYNEQFF,NA,TRBJ2-1,TRBV3-1,13
CASRGGANTEAFF,NA,TRBJ1-1,TRBV30,13
CSARVSSGERSNSPLHF,NA,TRBJ1-6,TRBV20-1,17
CASSEGRGLSNEQFF,NA,TRBJ2-1,TRBV6-1,15
CAWSTRIRYEQYF,NA,TRBJ2-7,TRBV30,13
CASRAQGASNQPQHF,TRBD1,TRBJ1-5,TRBV2,15
CASSFLGLAGLNTGELFF,TRBD2,TRBJ2-2,TRBV28,18